This T cell receptor (beta chain) was captured in a study of CD8+CD57+ T cells in acquired aplastic anemia. About the research overall: On average, sorted CD4+ and CD8+ cells gave roughly 3 ug of DNA. For CD4+ cells, healthy donors had an average of approximately 10 million reads. Study-wide points: Almost 30 CD8+ CDR3 sequences occurred in both the patients and the controls. No significant difference in CD8+ Simpson's diversity was found between patients and controls.

The CDR3 runs 14 residues. The V end lost 0 bases, the J end lost 6 bases, and 7 bases lay between the germline ends. The germline gives CDR1 SGHRS, CDR2 YFSETQ. Remarks on this clonotype: Its specificity is unknown.

The template for TCR beta VDJ and CDR3 sequence profiling was genomic DNA. TCRdb analysed the reads with MiXCR anew, one entry per CDR3 protein. The repertoire includes some 220,000 distinct CDR3 sequences, 30% to 40% of them detected once, and 0.95% to 1.2% sits in the top ten. The chain uses TRBV5-1 and TRBJ1-6; D gene uncertain. The TCR originated in a human donor in good health, serving as a control. The sample comprised sorted CD4+, CD8+, or CD8+CD57+ T cells (not recorded which) from PBMCs. In DNA, the CDR3 is TGCGCCAGCAGCTTGGGTTCAAGTAATTCACCCCTCCACTTT. Protein sequence: CASSLGSSNSPLHF.